This TCR beta chain was observed in a study of cytomegalovirus exposure and HLA in healthy donors. Points on this clone: The junction shows a germline mismatch at one end, possibly a read error.

13 Jbeta primers and 60 Vbeta primers were used for the PCR. This table comes from immunoSEQ multiplex PCR, and its TCRdb copy is limited to in-frame clones, with some not included. In the table there are 150,000 to 250,000 clones, around 80% of which are singletons. The sequence was obtained from a young woman in good health and CMV-seropositive. The specimen was PBMCs.

The CDR3 coding sequence is TGTGCCAGCAGCTTCGGCGGGAGCTCCAACAATGAGCAGTTCTTC. This translates into CASSFGGSSNNEQFF. The J gene is TRBJ2-1, the V gene TRBV5-4; 7 bases align to TRBD2. In germline, CDR1 is SGHNT, CDR2 YYREEE (reference sequence). CDR3 size: 15 residues.